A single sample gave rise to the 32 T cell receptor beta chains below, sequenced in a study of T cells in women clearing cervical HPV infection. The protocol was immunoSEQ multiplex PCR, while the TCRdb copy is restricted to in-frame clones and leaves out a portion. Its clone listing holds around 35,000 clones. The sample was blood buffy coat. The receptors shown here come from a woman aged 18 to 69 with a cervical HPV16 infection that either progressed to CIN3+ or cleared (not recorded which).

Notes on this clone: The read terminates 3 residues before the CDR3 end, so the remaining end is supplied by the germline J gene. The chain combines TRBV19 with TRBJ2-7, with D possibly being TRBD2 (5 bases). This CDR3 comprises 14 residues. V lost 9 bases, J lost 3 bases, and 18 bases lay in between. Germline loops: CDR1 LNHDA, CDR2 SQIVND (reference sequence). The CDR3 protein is CASTMTIRSYEQYF. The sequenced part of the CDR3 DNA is TGTGCCAGCACAATGACTATTAGAAGCTACGAG.

The sequenced CDR3 bases are TGTGCCAGTAGTATAAAAAGACCCCCCCACGGGACTGAA. Its protein product is CASSIKRPPHGTE. From start to end, the CDR3 is CASSIKRPPHGTEAFF. The genes are TRBV19 and TRBJ1-1; D is unresolved. The missing CDR3 end, 3 residues past where the read stops, is filled in from the germline J gene. CDR1 and CDR2 (germline): LNHDA, SQIVND (reference sequence). The CDR3 is 16 residues long. V was trimmed by 2 bases and J by 5 bases, leaving 18 bases between them.

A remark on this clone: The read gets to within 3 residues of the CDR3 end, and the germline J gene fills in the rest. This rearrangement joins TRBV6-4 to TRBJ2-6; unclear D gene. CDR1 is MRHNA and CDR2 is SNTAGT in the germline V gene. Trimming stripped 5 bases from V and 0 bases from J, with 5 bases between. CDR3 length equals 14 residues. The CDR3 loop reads CASSPLSGANVLTF. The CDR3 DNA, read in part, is TGTGCCAGCAGTCCCCTCTCTGGGGCCAACGTC.

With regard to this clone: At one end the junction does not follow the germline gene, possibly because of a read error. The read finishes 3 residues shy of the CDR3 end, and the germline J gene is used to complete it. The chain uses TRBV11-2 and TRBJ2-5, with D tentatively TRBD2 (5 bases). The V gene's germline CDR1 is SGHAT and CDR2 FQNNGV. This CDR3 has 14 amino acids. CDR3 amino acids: CASSFLTMQETQYF. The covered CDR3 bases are TGTGCCAGCAGCTTTCTGACTATGCAAGAAACC.

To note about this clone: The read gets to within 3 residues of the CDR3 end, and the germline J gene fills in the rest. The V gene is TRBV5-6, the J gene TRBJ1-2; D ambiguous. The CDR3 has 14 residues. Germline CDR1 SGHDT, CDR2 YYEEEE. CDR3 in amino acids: CASSTGPTNGGYTF. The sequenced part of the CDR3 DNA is TGTGCCAGCAGTACCGGGCCGACTAACGGGGGC.

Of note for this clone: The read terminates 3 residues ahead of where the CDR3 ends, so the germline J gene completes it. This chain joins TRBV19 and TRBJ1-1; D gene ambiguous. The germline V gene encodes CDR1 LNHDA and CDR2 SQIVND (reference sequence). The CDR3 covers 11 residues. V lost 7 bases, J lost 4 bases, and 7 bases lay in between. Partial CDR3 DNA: TGTGCCAGTACCGGTAGCACTGAA. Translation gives CASTGSTE. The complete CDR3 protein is CASTGSTEAFF. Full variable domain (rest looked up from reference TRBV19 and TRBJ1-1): DGGITQSPKYLFRKEGQNVTLSCEQNLNHDAMYWYRQDPGQGLRLIYYSQIVNDFQKGDIAEGYSVSREKKESFPLTVTSAQKNPTAFYLCASTGSTEAFFGQGTRLTVV.

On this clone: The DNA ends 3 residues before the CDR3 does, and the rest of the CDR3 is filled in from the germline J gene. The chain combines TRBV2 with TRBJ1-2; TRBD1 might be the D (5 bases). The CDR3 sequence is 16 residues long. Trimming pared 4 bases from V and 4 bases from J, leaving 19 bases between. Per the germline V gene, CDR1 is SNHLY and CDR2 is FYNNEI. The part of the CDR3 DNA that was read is TGTGCCAGCAGTGTTAGAACAGGTTTCTGGGCCTATGGC. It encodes CASSVRTGFWAYG. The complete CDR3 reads CASSVRTGFWAYGYTF.

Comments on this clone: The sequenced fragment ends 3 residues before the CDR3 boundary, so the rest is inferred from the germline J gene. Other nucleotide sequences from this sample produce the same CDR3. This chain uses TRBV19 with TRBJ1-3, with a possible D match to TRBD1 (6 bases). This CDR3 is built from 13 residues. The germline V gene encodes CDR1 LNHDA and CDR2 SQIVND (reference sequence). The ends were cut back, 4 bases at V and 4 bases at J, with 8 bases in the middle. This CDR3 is CASSRDRGNTIYF. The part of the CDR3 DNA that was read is TGTGCCAGTAGTAGAGACAGGGGAAACACC.

The CDR3 is CASSLVSRDEKLFF. CDR3 DNA, as far as it was read: TGCGCCAGCAGCTTGGTCTCCCGGGATGAAAAA. The chain recombines TRBV5-1 with TRBJ1-4; D not resolved. The read terminates 3 residues ahead of where the CDR3 ends, so the germline J gene completes it. The CDR3 contains 14 residues. V lost 0 bases, J lost 6 bases, and 9 bases lay in between. Germline lookup yields CDR1 SGHRS and CDR2 YFSETQ.

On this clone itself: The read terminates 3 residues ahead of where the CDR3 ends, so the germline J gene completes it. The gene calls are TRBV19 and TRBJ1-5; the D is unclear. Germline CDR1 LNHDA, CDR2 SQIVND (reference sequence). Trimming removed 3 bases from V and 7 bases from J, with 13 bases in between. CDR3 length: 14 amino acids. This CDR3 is CASSILAAGQPQHF. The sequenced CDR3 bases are TGTGCCAGTAGTATTTTGGCAGCAGGCCAGCCC.

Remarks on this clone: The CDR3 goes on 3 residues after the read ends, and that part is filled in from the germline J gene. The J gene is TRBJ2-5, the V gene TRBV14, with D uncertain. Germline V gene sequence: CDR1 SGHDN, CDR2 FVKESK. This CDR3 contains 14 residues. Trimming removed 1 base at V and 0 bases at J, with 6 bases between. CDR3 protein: CASSQGHNQETQYF. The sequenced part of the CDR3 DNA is TGTGCCAGCAGCCAAGGTCACAACCAAGAGACC. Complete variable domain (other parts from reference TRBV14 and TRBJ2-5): EAGVTQFPSHSVIEKGQTVTLRCDPISGHDNLYWYRRVMGKEIKFLLHFVKESKQDESGMPNNRFLAERTGGTYSTLKVQPAELEDSGVYFCASSQGHNQETQYFGPGTRLLVL.

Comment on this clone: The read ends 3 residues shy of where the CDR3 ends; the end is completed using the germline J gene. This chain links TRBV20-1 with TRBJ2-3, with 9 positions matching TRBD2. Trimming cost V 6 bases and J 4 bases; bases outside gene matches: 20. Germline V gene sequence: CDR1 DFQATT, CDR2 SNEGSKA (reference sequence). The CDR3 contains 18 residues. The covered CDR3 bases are TGCAGTGCCCCCCCCATTGGCGGGGGGGCCAATAGTGCAGATACG. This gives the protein CSAPPIGGGANSADT. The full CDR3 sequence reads CSAPPIGGGANSADTQYF.

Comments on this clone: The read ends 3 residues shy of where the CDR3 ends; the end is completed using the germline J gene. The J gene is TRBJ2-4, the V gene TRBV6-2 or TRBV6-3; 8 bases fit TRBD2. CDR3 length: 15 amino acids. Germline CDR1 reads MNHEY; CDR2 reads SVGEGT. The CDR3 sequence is CASSRSLADQETQYF. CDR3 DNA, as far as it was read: TGTGCCAGCAGTCGCTCACTAGCGGACCAGGAGACT.

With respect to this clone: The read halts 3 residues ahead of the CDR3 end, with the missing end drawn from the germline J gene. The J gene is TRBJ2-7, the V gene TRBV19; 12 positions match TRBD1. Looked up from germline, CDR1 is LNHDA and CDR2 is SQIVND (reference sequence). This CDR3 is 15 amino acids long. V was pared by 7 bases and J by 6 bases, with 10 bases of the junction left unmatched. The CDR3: CASNVGGTGGAEQYF. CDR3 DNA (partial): TGTGCCAGTAACGTAGGGGGGACAGGGGGCGCCGAG.

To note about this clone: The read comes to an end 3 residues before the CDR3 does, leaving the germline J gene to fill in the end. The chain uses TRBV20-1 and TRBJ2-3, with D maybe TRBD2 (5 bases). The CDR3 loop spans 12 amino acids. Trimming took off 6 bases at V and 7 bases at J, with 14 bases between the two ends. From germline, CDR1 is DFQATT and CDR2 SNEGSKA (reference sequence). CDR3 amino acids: CSAIGAANTQYF. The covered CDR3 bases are TGCAGTGCCATTGGAGCGGCCAATACG.

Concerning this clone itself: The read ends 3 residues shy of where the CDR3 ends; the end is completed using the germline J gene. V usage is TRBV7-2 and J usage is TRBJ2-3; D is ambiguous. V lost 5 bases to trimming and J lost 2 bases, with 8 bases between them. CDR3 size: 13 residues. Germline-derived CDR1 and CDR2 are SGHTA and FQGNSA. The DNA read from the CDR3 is TGTGCCAGCAGCCCAAGCTACACAGATACG. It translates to CASSPSYTDT. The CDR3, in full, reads CASSPSYTDTQYF.

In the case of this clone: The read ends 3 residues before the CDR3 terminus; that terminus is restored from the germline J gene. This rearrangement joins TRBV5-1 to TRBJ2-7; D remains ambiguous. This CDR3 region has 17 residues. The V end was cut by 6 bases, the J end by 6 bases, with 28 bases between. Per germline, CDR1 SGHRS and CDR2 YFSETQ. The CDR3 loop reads CASNWSEKGTKASEQYF. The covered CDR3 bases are TGCGCCAGCAACTGGTCTGAGAAGGGCACCAAGGCTTCCGAG.

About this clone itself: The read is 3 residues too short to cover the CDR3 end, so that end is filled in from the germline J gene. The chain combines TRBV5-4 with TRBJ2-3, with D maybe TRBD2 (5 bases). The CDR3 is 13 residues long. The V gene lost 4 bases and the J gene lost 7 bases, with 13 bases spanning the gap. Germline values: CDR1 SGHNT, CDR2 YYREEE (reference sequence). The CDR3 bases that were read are TGTGCCAGCAGCGCGGACTCTGGTTATACG. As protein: CASSADSGYT. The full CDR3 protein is CASSADSGYTQYF.

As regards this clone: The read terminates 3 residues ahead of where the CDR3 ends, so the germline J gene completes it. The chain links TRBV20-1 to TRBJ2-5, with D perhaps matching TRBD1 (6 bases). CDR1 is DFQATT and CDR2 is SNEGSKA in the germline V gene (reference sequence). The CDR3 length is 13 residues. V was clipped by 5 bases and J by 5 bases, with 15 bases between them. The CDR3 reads CSASPGASETQYF. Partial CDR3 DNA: TGCAGTGCTTCCCCAGGGGCAAGTGAGACC.

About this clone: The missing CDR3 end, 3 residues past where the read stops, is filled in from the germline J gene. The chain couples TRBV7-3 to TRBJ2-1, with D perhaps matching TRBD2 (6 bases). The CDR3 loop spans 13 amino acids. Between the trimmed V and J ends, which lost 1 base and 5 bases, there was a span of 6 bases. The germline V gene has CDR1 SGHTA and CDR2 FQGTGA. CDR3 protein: CASSLIADNEQFF. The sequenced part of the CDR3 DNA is TGTGCCAGCAGCTTAATAGCGGACAATGAG.

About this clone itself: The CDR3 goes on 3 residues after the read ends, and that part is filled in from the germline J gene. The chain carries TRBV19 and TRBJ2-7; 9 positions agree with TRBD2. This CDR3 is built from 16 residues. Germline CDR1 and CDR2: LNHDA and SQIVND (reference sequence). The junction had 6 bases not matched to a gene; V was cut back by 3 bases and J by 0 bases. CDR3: CASSIAGTSHSYEQYF. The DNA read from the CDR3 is TGTGCCAGTAGTATCGCCGGGACTAGCCACTCCTACGAG.

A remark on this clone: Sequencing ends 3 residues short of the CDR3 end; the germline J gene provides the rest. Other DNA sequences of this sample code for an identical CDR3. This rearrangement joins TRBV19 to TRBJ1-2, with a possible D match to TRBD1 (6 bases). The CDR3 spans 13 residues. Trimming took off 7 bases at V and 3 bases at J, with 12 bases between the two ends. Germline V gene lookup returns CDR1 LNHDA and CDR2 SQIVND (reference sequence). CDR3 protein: CASKGQNHYGYTF. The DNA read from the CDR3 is TGTGCCAGTAAAGGACAGAACCACTATGGC.

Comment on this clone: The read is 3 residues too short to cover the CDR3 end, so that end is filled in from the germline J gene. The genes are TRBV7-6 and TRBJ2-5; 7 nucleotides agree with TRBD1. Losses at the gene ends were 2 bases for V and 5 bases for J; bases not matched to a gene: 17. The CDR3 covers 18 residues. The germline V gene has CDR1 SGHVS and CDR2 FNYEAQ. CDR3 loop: CASSLRSVRGGAVETQYF. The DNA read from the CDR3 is TGTGCCAGCAGCTTAAGGAGCGTGCGAGGGGGCGCGGTGGAGACC.

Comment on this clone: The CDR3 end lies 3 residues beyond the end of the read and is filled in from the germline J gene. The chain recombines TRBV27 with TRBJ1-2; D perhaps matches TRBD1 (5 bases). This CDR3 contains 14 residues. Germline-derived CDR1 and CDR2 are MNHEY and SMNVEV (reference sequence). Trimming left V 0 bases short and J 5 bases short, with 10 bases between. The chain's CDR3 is CASSLSRGEYGYTF. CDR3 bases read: TGTGCCAGCAGTTTATCGAGAGGGGAATATGGC.

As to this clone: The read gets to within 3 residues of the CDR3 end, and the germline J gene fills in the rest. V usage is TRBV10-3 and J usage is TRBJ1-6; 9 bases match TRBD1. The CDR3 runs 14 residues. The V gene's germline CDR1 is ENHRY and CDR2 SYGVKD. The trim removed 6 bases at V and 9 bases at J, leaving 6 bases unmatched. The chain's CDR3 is CAISRTGGGSPLHF. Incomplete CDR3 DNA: TGTGCCATCAGCCGAACAGGGGGCGGTTCACCC.

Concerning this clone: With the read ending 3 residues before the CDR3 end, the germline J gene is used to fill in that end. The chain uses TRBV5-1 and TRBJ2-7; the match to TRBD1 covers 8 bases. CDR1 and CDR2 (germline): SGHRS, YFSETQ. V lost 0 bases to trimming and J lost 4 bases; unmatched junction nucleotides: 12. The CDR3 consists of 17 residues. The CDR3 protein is CASSLGLGAGGAYEQYF. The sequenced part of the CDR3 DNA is TGCGCCAGCAGCTTGGGCCTTGGGGCAGGGGGCGCGTACGAG.

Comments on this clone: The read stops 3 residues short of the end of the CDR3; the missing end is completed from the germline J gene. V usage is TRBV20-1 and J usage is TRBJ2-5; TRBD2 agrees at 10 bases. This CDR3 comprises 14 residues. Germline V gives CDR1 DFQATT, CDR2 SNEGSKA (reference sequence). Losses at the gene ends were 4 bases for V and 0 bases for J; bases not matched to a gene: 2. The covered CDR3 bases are TGCAGTGCTACCGGACTAGCGGACCAAGAGACC. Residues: CSATGLADQET. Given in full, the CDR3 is CSATGLADQETQYF.

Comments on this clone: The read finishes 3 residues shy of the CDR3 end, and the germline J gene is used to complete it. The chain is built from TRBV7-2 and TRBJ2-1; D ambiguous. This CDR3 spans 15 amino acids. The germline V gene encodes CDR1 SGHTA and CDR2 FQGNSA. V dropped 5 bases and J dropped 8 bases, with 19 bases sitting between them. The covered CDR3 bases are TGTGCCAGCAGCCAGACTTCAAAAGGATGGTATGAG. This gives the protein CASSQTSKGWYE. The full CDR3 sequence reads CASSQTSKGWYEQFF.

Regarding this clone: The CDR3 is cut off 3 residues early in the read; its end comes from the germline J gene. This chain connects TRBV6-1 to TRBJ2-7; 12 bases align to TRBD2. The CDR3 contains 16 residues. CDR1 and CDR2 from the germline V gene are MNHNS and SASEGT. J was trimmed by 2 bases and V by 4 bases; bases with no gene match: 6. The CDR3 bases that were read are TGTGCCAGCAGTGCCGCCTCTAGCGGGAGGGCCTACGAG. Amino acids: CASSAASSGRAYE. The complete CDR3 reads CASSAASSGRAYEQYF.

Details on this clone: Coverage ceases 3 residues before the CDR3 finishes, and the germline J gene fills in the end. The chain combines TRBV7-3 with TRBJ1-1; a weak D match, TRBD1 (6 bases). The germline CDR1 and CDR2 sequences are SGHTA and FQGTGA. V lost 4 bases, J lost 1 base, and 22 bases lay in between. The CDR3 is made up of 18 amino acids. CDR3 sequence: CASSSIPLGQLRNTEAFF. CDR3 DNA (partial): TGTGCCAGCAGCTCCATCCCGTTGGGACAACTAAGGAACACTGAA.

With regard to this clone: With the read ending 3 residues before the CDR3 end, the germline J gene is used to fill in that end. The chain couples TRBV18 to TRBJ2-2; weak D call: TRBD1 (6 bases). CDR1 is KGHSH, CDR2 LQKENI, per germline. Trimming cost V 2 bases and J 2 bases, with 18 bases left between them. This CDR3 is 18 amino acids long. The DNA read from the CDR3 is TGTGCCAGCTCACCAAATGACAGGACCGTAGGAAACACCGGGGAG. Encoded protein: CASSPNDRTVGNTGE. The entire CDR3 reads CASSPNDRTVGNTGELFF.

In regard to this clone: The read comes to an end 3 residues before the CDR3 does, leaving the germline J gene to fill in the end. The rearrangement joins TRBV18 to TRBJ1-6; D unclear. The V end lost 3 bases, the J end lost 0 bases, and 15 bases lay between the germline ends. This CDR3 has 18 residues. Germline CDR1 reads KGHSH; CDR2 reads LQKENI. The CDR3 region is CASSPLPITSSYNSPLHF. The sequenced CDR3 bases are TGTGCCAGCTCACCGCTCCCCATAACTAGCTCCTATAATTCACCC.